The clone carrying this T cell receptor (beta chain) occurred once. The data were taken from a study of blood T cell repertoires in COVID-19. V was clipped by 2 bases and J by 3 bases, with 14 bases between them. Germline loops: CDR1 GTSNPN, CDR2 SVGIG (reference sequence). The CDR3 extends over 14 amino acids. The data were produced by immunoSEQ multiplex PCR, yet TCRdb's version contains in-frame clones alone and is incomplete. The table records a few hundred thousand clones, around 90% of them present only once. This sequence joins TRBV30 and TRBJ2-7, with D hard to call. Sequencing was done on a sample of peripheral blood. The origin of this receptor is a woman aged 25 to 45 with acute or convalescent COVID-19. CDR3 protein: CAWSPRFGLYEQYF. The DNA of the CDR3 is TGTGCCTGGAGTCCACGGTTTGGTCTCTACGAGCAGTACTTC.